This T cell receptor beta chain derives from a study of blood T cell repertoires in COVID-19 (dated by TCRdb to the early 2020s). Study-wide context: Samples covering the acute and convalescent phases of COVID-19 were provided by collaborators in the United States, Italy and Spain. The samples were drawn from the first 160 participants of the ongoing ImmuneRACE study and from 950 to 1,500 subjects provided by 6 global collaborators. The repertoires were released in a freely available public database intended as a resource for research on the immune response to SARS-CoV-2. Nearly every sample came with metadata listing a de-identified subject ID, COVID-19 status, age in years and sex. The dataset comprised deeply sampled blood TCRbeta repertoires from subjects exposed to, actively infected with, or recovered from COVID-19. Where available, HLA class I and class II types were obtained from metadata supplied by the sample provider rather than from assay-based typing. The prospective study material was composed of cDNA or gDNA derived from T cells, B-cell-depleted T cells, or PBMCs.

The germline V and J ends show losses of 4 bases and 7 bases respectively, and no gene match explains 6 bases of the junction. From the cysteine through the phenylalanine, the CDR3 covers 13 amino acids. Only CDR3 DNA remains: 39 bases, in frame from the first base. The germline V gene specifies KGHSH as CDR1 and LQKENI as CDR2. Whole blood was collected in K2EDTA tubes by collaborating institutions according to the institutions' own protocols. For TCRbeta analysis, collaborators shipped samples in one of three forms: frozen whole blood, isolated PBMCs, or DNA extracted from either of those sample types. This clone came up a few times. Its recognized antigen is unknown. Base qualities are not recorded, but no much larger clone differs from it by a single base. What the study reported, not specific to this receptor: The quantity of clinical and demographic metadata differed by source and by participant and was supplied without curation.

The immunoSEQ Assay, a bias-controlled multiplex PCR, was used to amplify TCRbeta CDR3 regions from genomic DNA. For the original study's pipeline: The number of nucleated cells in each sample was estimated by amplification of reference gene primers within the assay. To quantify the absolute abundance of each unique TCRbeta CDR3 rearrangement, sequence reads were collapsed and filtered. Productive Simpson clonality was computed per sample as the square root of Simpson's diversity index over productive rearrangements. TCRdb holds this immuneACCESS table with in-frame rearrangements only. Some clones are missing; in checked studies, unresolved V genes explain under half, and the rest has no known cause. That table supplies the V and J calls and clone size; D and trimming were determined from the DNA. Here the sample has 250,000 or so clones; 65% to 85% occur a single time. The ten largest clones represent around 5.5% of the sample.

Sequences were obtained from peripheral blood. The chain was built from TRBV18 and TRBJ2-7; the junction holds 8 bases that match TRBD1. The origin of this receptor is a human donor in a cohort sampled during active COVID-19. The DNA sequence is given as TGTGCCAGCTCACTTCAGGGGGCTGGGGAGCAGTACTTC. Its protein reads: CASSLQGAGEQYF.